This T cell receptor (beta chain) comes out of a study of spatial heterogeneity in lung cancer. Time point given: sample taken at primary tumor resection. Tumor, nontumor lung or frozen PBMC supplied whole RNA, sequenced without sorting. Study-wide results and caveats: Follow-up blood showed ubiquitous expanded tumor TCRs less than blood at resection did.

TCRdb reprocessed the 5' RACE reads with MiXCR, giving one entry per CDR3 protein. This table holds around 12,000 distinct CDR3 sequences, 12% to 15% found once. The table lists this clonotype with many counts. Its antigen is not known. This sample comprised PBMCs, obtained at surgery. This clonotype was sampled from a male donor with early-stage non-small cell lung cancer.

The CDR3, as DNA: TGCAGTGGCAGAGTAGGGGGCAACACCGGGGAGCTGTTTTTT. It translates to CSGRVGGNTGELFF. This chain connects TRBV20-1 to TRBJ2-2; 7 positions match TRBD1. Germline values: CDR1 DFQATT, CDR2 SNEGSKA (reference sequence). The length of the CDR3 is 14 residues. V dropped 7 bases and J dropped 2; count of bases not matched to a gene: 7.